One and the same sample provided the 12 T cell receptor beta chains below, sequenced in a study of T cells in Graves' hyperthyroidism and ophthalmopathy. Template material for amplifying TCR beta CDR3 regions consisted of RNA transcripts. The TCR CDR3 was amplified in a first-round RT-PCR using the HTBI primer set. TCRdb reanalysed the multiplex PCR reads using MiXCR and keeps one entry per CDR3 protein. The table includes 450,000 to 700,000 distinct CDR3 sequences, around 42% detected once. The sample was peripheral blood or thyroid tissue (not recorded which). The receptors stem from an adult woman with Graves' disease, either hyperthyroidism or ophthalmopathy (not recorded which).

This rearrangement joins TRBV10-3 to TRBJ1-1; 12 nucleotides align to TRBD1. Looked up from germline, CDR1 is ENHRY and CDR2 is SYGVKD. V shed 3 bases, J shed 7 bases, and the junction held 9 bases outside the gene matches. The CDR3 has 16 amino acids. The CDR3 loop reads CAISEPGQGAYGEAFF. In DNA form, the CDR3 reads TGTGCCATCAGTGAACCGGGACAGGGGGCGTACGGTGAAGCTTTCTTT.

This clonotype was observed a few times. The chain joins TRBV9 to TRBJ2-5; 7 bases line up with TRBD2. V lost 3 bases to trimming and J lost 1 base; unmatched junction nucleotides: 15. Germline CDR1 SGDLS, CDR2 YYNGEE. There are 18 residues in the CDR3. CDR3 sequence (DNA): TGTGCCAGCAGCGCACCCCGAGGTGGGGGAGGGCCCCAAGAGACCCAGTACTTC. This encodes CASSAPRGGGGPQETQYF.

The chain recombines TRBV10-3 with TRBJ2-5; 9 bases map to TRBD1. Germline loops: CDR1 ENHRY, CDR2 SYGVKD. The J segment lost 5 bases and the V segment lost 6 bases, leaving 7 bases of the junction unmatched. The CDR3 covers 14 residues. CDR3 nucleotides: TGTGCCATCAGACGACAGGGGGTGAGGGAGACCCAGTACTTC. This encodes CAIRRQGVRETQYF.

This clonotype was seen at least ten times. The gene calls are TRBV7-2 and TRBJ1-2; D might be TRBD1 (5 bases). The CDR3 covers 15 residues. Germline CDR1 SGHTA, CDR2 FQGNSA. Trimming took 1 base from V and 5 from J, leaving 14 bases between them. CDR3 sequence reads: CASSLESGTGYGYTF. The CDR3 DNA is TGTGCCAGCAGCTTAGAGTCCGGGACTGGTTATGGCTACACCTTC.

For the CDR3, the DNA is TGTGCCAGCAGTCCTGTAGGGAATAATCAGCCCCAGCATTTT. Residues: CASSPVGNNQPQHF. The chain uses TRBV28 and TRBJ1-5; no clear D gene. This CDR3 spans 14 amino acids. The germline V and J ends were trimmed by 5 bases and 4 bases, with 12 bases remaining between them. Germline loops: CDR1 MDHEN, CDR2 SYDVKM.

The chain uses TRBV20-1 and TRBJ1-5; D is uncertain. The CDR3 has 11 residues. In germline, CDR1 is DFQATT, CDR2 SNEGSKA (reference sequence). The CDR3 loop is CRGNYQETQHF. CDR3 in DNA: TGCAGGGGAAACTATCAAGAGACCCAGCATTTT.

This chain links TRBV7-8 with TRBJ2-5; D possibly corresponds to TRBD2 (5 bases). There are 13 residues in the CDR3. Trimming took off 2 bases at V and 5 bases at J, with 9 bases between the two ends. Looked up from germline, CDR1 is SGHVS and CDR2 is FQNEAQ. Here the CDR3 DNA reads TGTGCCAGCAGCTTAACGGGGTTCGAGACCCAGTACTTC. Its protein is CASSLTGFETQYF.

The rearrangement joins TRBV2 to TRBJ1-5, with 9 bases lining up with TRBD1. From germline, CDR1 is SNHLY and CDR2 FYNNEI. CDR3 length: 15 amino acids. J was trimmed by 11 bases and V by 4 bases; bases with no gene match: 12. Written as DNA, the CDR3 is TGTGCCAGCAGTGTACAGGGGGCGGGAGGAGAGACCCAGCATTTT. Its translation: CASSVQGAGGETQHF.

As to this clonotype: At one of its ends the junction is not consistent with the germline gene, which may arise from a read error. The CDR3 here is CASSSGLGPGILEQYF. The CDR3, as DNA: TGTGCCAGCAGCTCAGGCTTGGGGCCGGGAATACTCGAGCAGTACTTC. The chain joins TRBV4-1 to TRBJ2-7; D may be TRBD1 or TRBD2 (5 bases each). Germline CDR1 MGHRA, CDR2 YSYEKL. This CDR3 is built from 16 residues.

A note on this clonotype: A read error is possible here, since a much larger clone lies one base away. The CDR3 carries no conserved terminal phenylalanine or tryptophan, so it likely arises from a read error. J is TRBJ1-4 and V is TRBV6-1; D ambiguous. Germline CDR1 is MNHNS and CDR2 is SASEGT. Trimming shortened V by 9 bases and J by 10 bases, and 12 bases separated the two germline ends. The CDR3 is made up of 11 amino acids. The CDR3: CASGESGKLFL. The CDR3 DNA is TGTGCCAGTGGAGAGTCTGGAAAACTGTTTCTT.

In its sample, this clonotype was seen many times. The rearrangement joins TRBV3-1 to TRBJ1-5, with D tentatively TRBD1 (5 bases). This CDR3 comprises 13 residues. CDR1 and CDR2 (germline): LGHDT, YNNKEL (reference sequence). Trimming cost V 5 bases and J 5 bases, with 10 bases left between them. CDR3 loop: CASSRSGDQPQHF. CDR3 DNA: TGTGCCAGCAGCAGGTCGGGGGATCAGCCCCAGCATTTT. The variable domain in full, with the rest retrieved from reference TRBV3-1 and TRBJ1-5, is DTAVSQTPKYLVTQMGNDKSIKCEQNLGHDTMYWYKQDSKKFLKIMFSYNNKELIINETVPNRFSPKSPDKAHLNLHINSLELGDSAVYFCASSRSGDQPQHFGDGTRLSIL.

As regards this clonotype: The junction shows a germline mismatch at one end, possibly a read error. The chain recombines TRBV4-1 with TRBJ2-7; the D gene is possibly TRBD2 (5 bases). Germline-derived CDR1 and CDR2 are MGHRA and YSYEKL. CDR3 length equals 15 residues. The CDR3, as DNA: TGTGCCAGCAGCCAAGCGGACGTCCTCTCCTACGAGCAGTACTTC. It is translated as CASSQADVLSYEQYF.